This T cell receptor (beta chain) was identified in a study of blood T cell repertoires in COVID-19. Germline values: CDR1 LGHDT, CDR2 YNNKEL (reference sequence). V was clipped by 4 bases and J by 6 bases; unmatched bases: 8. The CDR3 runs 14 residues. Method: immunoSEQ multiplex PCR; TCRdb's copy keeps in-frame clones and lacks some. The table records 80,000 to 90,000 clones, about 88% of them present only once. Material: peripheral blood. This sequence was found in a man aged 40-50 years with acute or convalescent COVID-19. The gene calls are TRBV3-1 (or the pseudogene TRBV3-2) and TRBJ2-7; 8 bases match TRBD1. The CDR3 reads CASSPGQGLGEQYF. The CDR3, as DNA: TGTGCCAGCAGCCCCGGACAGGGTTTGGGCGAGCAGTACTTC.